These 5 T cell receptor beta chains originate from one sample sequenced in a study of naive and memory T cell subsets. Ligated cDNA underwent four rounds of PCR with nested alpha and beta constant region primers and SP2. From the UMI-ligation and nested PCR reads, TCRdb called clonotypes with MiXCR, one entry per CDR3 protein. The sample carries approximately 37,000 distinct CDR3 sequences, approximately 10% recorded once. Treatment described: skin biopsy from PPD injection site in Mantoux-positive individual. TCR cDNA received a 3' ligated oligonucleotide that carried a UMI. This material consisted of skin, taken from a tuberculin skin test site. All receptors come from an adult in good health.

This clonotype was recorded many times. The CDR3 nucleotides read TGTGCCACCAGCAGAGGGGGGATGAACACTGAAGCTTTCTTT. Its translation: CATSRGGMNTEAFF. The chain joins TRBV15 to TRBJ1-1, with a weak D call TRBD1 (5 bases). V was clipped by 1 base and J by 0 bases, with 6 bases between them. Looked up from germline, CDR1 is LNHNV and CDR2 is YYDKDF (reference sequence). This CDR3 has 14 amino acids.

This clonotype was counted a few times. The CDR3: CASSLVRRTAQETQYF. DNA of the CDR3: TGTGCCAGCAGCTTAGTTCGGCGGACAGCACAAGAGACCCAGTACTTC. The chain combines TRBV7-6 with TRBJ2-5, with TRBD1 as a possible D gene (6 bases). This CDR3 is built from 16 residues. CDR1 is SGHVS and CDR2 is FNYEAQ in the germline V gene. V lost 1 base to trimming and J lost 2 bases, with 14 bases between them.

The gene calls are TRBV9 and TRBJ1-1; tentatively, D is TRBD1 (5 bases). The CDR3 is 14 residues long. The germline V gene has CDR1 SGDLS and CDR2 YYNGEE. V dropped 2 bases and J dropped 3 bases, with 11 bases sitting between them. CDR3 loop: CASSVGGSDTEAFF. The CDR3 DNA follows: TGTGCCAGCAGCGTCGGGGGGTCCGACACTGAAGCTTTCTTT.

The chain is built from TRBV5-1 and TRBJ1-1; D call uncertain. The CDR3 is 15 amino acids. Between the trimmed V and J ends, which lost 3 bases and 6 bases, there was a span of 18 bases. Germline CDR1 SGHRS, CDR2 YFSETQ. DNA for the CDR3: TGCGCCAGCAGCTCGGACCAGACGCCGGCGGCTGAAGCTTTCTTT. It is translated as CASSSDQTPAAEAFF.

This clonotype was detected many times. The chain combines TRBV20-1 with TRBJ1-2; perhaps TRBD1 as D (6 bases). The V gene lost 0 bases and the J gene lost 5 bases, with 10 bases spanning the gap. The CDR3 is made up of 13 amino acids. From germline, CDR1 is DFQATT and CDR2 SNEGSKA (reference sequence). The DNA for the CDR3 is TGCAGTGCTAGAGATGCGACAGGTTATGGCTACACCTTC. It specifies CSARDATGYGYTF.